This T cell receptor beta chain emerged from a study of blood T cells in healthy people across ages (dated by TCRdb to between 2014 and 2016). For the wider study: In model experiments, template switching captured about one uniquely barcoded TCR beta cDNA molecule for every two T cells. The study measured age-related changes in TCR beta repertoire diversity using deep sequencing normalized with unique cDNA molecular identifiers. Donors were grouped into four age groups: young (average about 15 years), middle-aged (under 40), aged (around 60) and long-lived (around 80). To avoid experimental bias, donors of different ages were randomly spread across the sequencing lanes. The study analyzed two additional independent replicas of 1 million unique cDNA reads from the same blood draw for two donors, one aged 18 to 29 and one aged 80 or older. Paper-wide results and their limitations: The percentage of naive T cells measured by flow cytometry correlated strongly with observed TCR beta diversity. Estimates of total diversity from one million sequenced T cells were regarded as lower bounds and underestimates. Observed TCR beta diversity per million T cells fell roughly linearly with age, and a significant reduction was already apparent by age roughly 40. The long-lived group showed more naive CD4+ T cells, fewer expanded clones and increased TCR diversity than the aged group, suggesting age selection. Bulk unsorted PBMC profiling prevented conclusive comparison of naive and antigen-experienced compartments. Because the CMV infection status of the donors was unknown, age-related changes in expanded clonotypes may potentially have been confounded.

The CDR3 holds 17 amino acids from the cysteine to the phenylalanine. Only CDR3 DNA remains: 51 bases, in frame from the first base. CDR1 is given as LGHNA and CDR2 as YNFKEQ, both from the germline V gene. V and J are truncated by 1 base and 3 bases respectively, leaving an intervening sequence of 18 bases. About this clonotype itself: There is no known antigen for this receptor. Base-call qualities are not available, and no considerably larger clone is one nucleotide away.

The method was 5' RACE. Sequencing instrument: Illumina HiSeq 2500. A second PCR of about 6 to 12 cycles was run with a J-beta primer mix and a sample-barcoded 5' primer. A unique molecular identifier was introduced onto each TCR beta cDNA molecule by a template-switch 5' adaptor carrying 12 random nucleotides. At least 2.5 million CDR3-containing paired-end reads were obtained from each sample. First-strand cDNA was synthesized from all RNA with the Mint cDNA synthesis kit, primed by a TRBC-specific oligonucleotide. Following uracil-DNA glycosylase treatment, all cDNA underwent a first 18-cycle PCR with the universal primers M1SS and BC2_uni_R. As for the authors' bioinformatics: For normalization, 1 million high-quality reads were randomly selected from each sample, with every read carrying a distinct molecular identifier. Reads sharing molecular identifiers were discarded rather than binned into consensus sequences. MiTCR, with a Q25 quality threshold and the strictest error-elimination algorithm, was used for CDR3 identification, clonotype clustering and error correction. A nonparametric unseen species model using Euler transformation provided a lower-bound estimate of total TCR beta diversity. TCRdb applied fastp at Q25 and MiXCR to the public reads, then kept only in-frame beta chains. Every entry covers one CDR3 protein and lists the most common genes and DNA from its rows. Clone size and V and J calls follow TCRdb, not the original study. This sample holds 1.2 million to 1.5 million distinct CDR3 sequences; approximately 60% were observed only once. Roughly 6.3% of the sample lies in the top ten.

The donors were 40 or so Caucasian individuals from Russia, aged 6 to 90 years, who were systemically healthy. Each donor gave 8 to 10 milliliters of peripheral blood, drawn into EDTA-treated Vacutainer tubes. Ficoll-Paque density-gradient centrifugation was used to isolate PBMCs, with at least 7 million per sample. Trizol reagent was used to extract total RNA from PBMCs, with at least 6 micrograms per sample. Naive CD45RAhigh/CD27high T cell percentages were measured by flow cytometry on a PBMC aliquot from every donor. This clonotype originated in a young man in good health. The V gene is TRBV4-2 and the J gene is TRBJ1-2; a weak D assignment points to TRBD1 (6 bases agree). Sequences were obtained from blood. The CDR3 has the sequence CASSQVGTTTRDYGYTF. Read as DNA, the sequence is TGTGCCAGCAGCCAAGTCGGGACAACAACGAGAGACTATGGCTACACCTTC.